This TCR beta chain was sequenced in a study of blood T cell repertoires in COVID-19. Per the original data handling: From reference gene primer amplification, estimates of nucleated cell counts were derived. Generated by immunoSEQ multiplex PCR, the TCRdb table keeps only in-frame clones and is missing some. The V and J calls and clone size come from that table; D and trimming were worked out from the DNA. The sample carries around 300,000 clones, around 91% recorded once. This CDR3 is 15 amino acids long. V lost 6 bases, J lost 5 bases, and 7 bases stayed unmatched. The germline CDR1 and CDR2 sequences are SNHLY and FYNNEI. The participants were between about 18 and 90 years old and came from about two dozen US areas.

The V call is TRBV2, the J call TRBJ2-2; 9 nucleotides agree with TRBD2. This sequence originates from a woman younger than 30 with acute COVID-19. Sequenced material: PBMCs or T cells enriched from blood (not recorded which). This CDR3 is CASRVAGVGTGELFF. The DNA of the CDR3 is TGTGCCAGCAGAGTAGCGGGAGTTGGGACCGGGGAGCTGTTTTTT.